These 23 T cell receptor beta chains share one sample of origin, sequenced in a study of PD-L1 blockade in urothelial cancer. Profiled with immunoSEQ multiplex PCR; TCRdb holds only in-frame clones, not every one. The data contain 65,000 to 80,000 clones, around 80% of them singletons. Sequences were derived from PBMCs, sampled around atezolizumab (anti-PD-L1) treatment. The receptors shown here come from a man between 65 and 80 years old with urothelial cancer.

V usage is TRBV2 and J usage is TRBJ2-7; 14 bases are a match to TRBD2. V lost 3 bases and J lost 13; bases outside the gene matches: 14. Germline V gene lookup returns CDR1 SNHLY and CDR2 FYNNEI. There are 16 residues in the CDR3. CDR3 sequence: CASSDESSTSGRAKYF. CDR3 nucleotide sequence: TGTGCCAGCAGTGATGAGAGTTCGACTAGCGGGAGGGCCAAATACTTC.

The gene calls are TRBV5-8 and TRBJ1-2, with a possible D match to TRBD1 (5 bases). Trimming took 0 bases from V and 4 from J, leaving 7 bases between them. The germline V gene has CDR1 SGHTS and CDR2 YDEGEE. The length of the CDR3 is 13 residues. In nucleotides, the CDR3 is TGTGCCAGCAGCTTGGGTAGGGGCTATGGCTACACCTTC. It is translated as CASSLGRGYGYTF.

V and J are TRBV5-4 and TRBJ2-1; D may be TRBD2 (5 bases). CDR1 is SGHNT and CDR2 is YYREEE in the germline V gene (reference sequence). V was pared by 3 bases and J by 0 bases, with 7 bases between. The CDR3 is made up of 14 amino acids. CDR3 residues: CASSSGSSYNEQFF. The CDR3 nucleotides read TGTGCCAGCAGCTCGGGGAGCTCCTACAATGAGCAGTTCTTC. Supplemented by reference TRBV5-4 and TRBJ2-1, the full variable domain reads ETGVTQSPTHLIKTRGQQVTLRCSSQSGHNTVSWYQQALGQGPQFIFQYYREEENGRGNFPPRFSGLQFPNYSSELNVNALELDDSALYLCASSSGSSYNEQFFGPGTRLTVL.

The chain carries TRBV5-8 and TRBJ1-5; D might be TRBD1 (6 bases). CDR3 length equals 16 residues. The germline V gene has CDR1 SGHTS and CDR2 YDEGEE. Trimming shortened V by 5 bases and J by 1 base, and 16 bases separated the two germline ends. CDR3 loop: CASRPYRAPSNQPQHF. Here the CDR3 DNA reads TGTGCCAGCAGGCCTTACAGGGCCCCAAGCAATCAGCCCCAGCATTTT.

V and J are TRBV5-1 and TRBJ2-3; 13 bases are shared with TRBD2. Trimming cost V 4 bases and J 2 bases; bases outside gene matches: 7. Germline CDR1 is SGHRS and CDR2 is YFSETQ. This CDR3 has 17 residues. CDR3 coding DNA: TGCGCCAGCAGCATCGGGACTAGCGGGATGCCCACAGATACGCAGTATTTT. As protein: CASSIGTSGMPTDTQYF.

J is TRBJ2-7 and V is TRBV6-5, with a weak D call TRBD2 (6 bases). The V gene's germline CDR1 is MNHEY and CDR2 SVGAGI. Trimming took 2 bases from V and 6 from J, leaving 14 bases between them. CDR3 length: 14 residues. CDR3 in amino acids: CASSYGGTLREQYF. The CDR3 DNA is TGTGCCAGCAGTTACGGCGGGACCCTCCGCGAGCAGTACTTC.

The CDR3 DNA is TGTGCCAGCAGCTTGGGGGACTCAGGGACCCAGTACTTC. Translation gives CASSLGDSGTQYF. The V gene is TRBV7-7, the J gene TRBJ2-5; maybe TRBD2 (6 bases). CDR1 and CDR2 from the germline V gene are SSHAT and FNYEAQ (reference sequence). V was cut by 3 bases and J by 7 bases, with 12 bases left in between. The CDR3 runs to 13 residues.

This clone has only a few counts. The chain carries TRBV6-1 and TRBJ1-1; no clear D gene. This CDR3 is built from 13 residues. With 1 base removed from V and 5 bases from J, the gap between germline ends came to 8 bases. Germline V gene lookup returns CDR1 MNHNS and CDR2 SASEGT. The CDR3 sequence: CASSEVWQTEAFF. CDR3 in DNA: TGTGCCAGCAGTGAAGTCTGGCAGACTGAAGCTTTCTTT.

This chain uses TRBV7-8 with TRBJ2-3; D might be TRBD2 (5 bases). CDR1 and CDR2 (germline): SGHVS, FQNEAQ. This CDR3 is 15 amino acids long. V lost 2 bases and J 2 bases, leaving 11 bases between the germline ends. In nucleotides, the CDR3 is TGTGCCAGCAGCTTAAAACTTGACTACACAGATACGCAGTATTTT. It is translated as CASSLKLDYTDTQYF.

The chain employs TRBV18 and TRBJ2-1; no clear D gene. The V end lost 3 bases, the J end lost 3 bases, and 6 bases lay between the germline ends. CDR1 is KGHSH, CDR2 LQKENI, per germline. This CDR3 has 13 amino acids. Here the CDR3 DNA reads TGTGCCAGCTCACCCCCCGTCTACAATGAGCAGTTCTTC. Encoded protein: CASSPPVYNEQFF.

V usage is TRBV6-5 and J usage is TRBJ2-7, with 7 bases identical to TRBD1. Germline lookup yields CDR1 MNHEY and CDR2 SVGAGI. With V trimmed by 6 bases and J by 3 bases, 8 bases remained unmatched. This CDR3 has 14 amino acids. CDR3 in DNA: TGTGCCAGCAGGCCCGGGACAGTAGGCTACGAGCAGTACTTC. Its protein is CASRPGTVGYEQYF.

The CDR3 loop reads CASSRDRGYPDTQYF. DNA of the CDR3: TGTGCCAGCAGTCGGGACAGGGGATACCCAGATACGCAGTATTTT. The chain recombines TRBV27 with TRBJ2-3, with 10 bases that match TRBD1. The V and J ends lost 5 bases and 4 bases, in that order; junction bases with no gene match: 6. From germline, CDR1 is MNHEY and CDR2 SMNVEV (reference sequence). The CDR3 extends over 15 amino acids.

This chain links TRBV11-2 with TRBJ2-3, with TRBD2 matching over 7 bases. From germline, CDR1 is SGHAT and CDR2 FQNNGV. The ends lost 1 base at V and 2 bases at J; junction bases unmatched: 6. The CDR3 loop spans 16 amino acids. The CDR3 protein is CASSLGASGPTDTQYF. The CDR3, as DNA: TGTGCCAGCAGCTTAGGGGCTAGCGGTCCCACAGATACGCAGTATTTT. The full variable domain, in which reference TRBV11-2 and TRBJ2-3 provide the parts outside the CDR3, is EAGVAQSPRYKIIEKRQSVAFWCNPISGHATLYWYQQILGQGPKLLIQFQNNGVVDDSQLPKDRFSAERLKGVDSTLKIQPAKLEDSAVYLCASSLGASGPTDTQYFGPGTRLTVL.

The chain joins TRBV9 to TRBJ2-1; 11 bases are shared with TRBD2. Trimming removed 4 bases from V and 6 bases from J; junction bases left unmatched: 6. The CDR3 runs 15 residues. The germline V gene encodes CDR1 SGDLS and CDR2 YYNGEE. Written as DNA, the CDR3 is TGTGCCAGCAGCCCCCGACTAGCGGGGAGCAATGAGCAGTTCTTC. Encoded protein: CASSPRLAGSNEQFF. The entire variable domain, with the rest obtained from reference TRBV9 and TRBJ2-1, is as follows: DSGVTQTPKHLITATGQRVTLRCSPRSGDLSVYWYQQSLDQGLQFLIQYYNGEERAKGNILERFSAQQFPDLHSELNLSSLELGDSALYFCASSPRLAGSNEQFFGPGTRLTVL.

Comments on this clone: One end of the junction varies from germline; a read error may be responsible. This chain connects TRBV5-1 to TRBJ2-1; D may be TRBD1 (5 bases). Germline lookup yields CDR1 SGHRS and CDR2 YFSETQ. CDR3 length: 16 amino acids. This CDR3 is CASRLAMGQGSYEQFF. The DNA of the CDR3 is TGCGCCAGCAGATTGGCCATGGGGCAGGGATCATATGAGCAGTTCTTC. The entire variable domain, with the rest obtained from reference TRBV5-1 and TRBJ2-1, is as follows: KAGVTQTPRYLIKTRGQQVTLSCSPISGHRSVSWYQQTPGQGLQFLFEYFSETQRNKGNFPGRFSGRQFSNSRSEMNVSTLELGDSALYLCASRLAMGQGSYEQFFGPGTRLTVL.

The chain combines TRBV7-2 with TRBJ2-7; D perhaps matches TRBD2 (6 bases). CDR1 SGHTA and CDR2 FQGNSA come from the germline V gene. This CDR3 comprises 16 residues. V was clipped by 5 bases and J by 0 bases, with 17 bases between them. The CDR3 reads CASSDVGGESSYEQYF. As DNA, the CDR3 is TGTGCCAGCAGCGACGTGGGGGGAGAAAGCTCCTACGAGCAGTACTTC.

The J gene is TRBJ1-1, the V gene TRBV5-1; 7 bases fit TRBD1. The CDR3 has 13 amino acids. Germline-derived CDR1 and CDR2 are SGHRS and YFSETQ. The J segment lost 0 bases and the V segment lost 5 bases, leaving 1 base of the junction unmatched. The CDR3 loop reads CASRTGMNTEAFF. CDR3 sequence (DNA): TGCGCCAGCAGGACAGGGATGAACACTGAAGCTTTCTTT. Full variable domain (rest looked up from reference TRBV5-1 and TRBJ1-1): KAGVTQTPRYLIKTRGQQVTLSCSPISGHRSVSWYQQTPGQGLQFLFEYFSETQRNKGNFPGRFSGRQFSNSRSEMNVSTLELGDSALYLCASRTGMNTEAFFGQGTRLTVV.

In this sample, this clone turned up once. The J gene is TRBJ2-3, the V gene TRBV5-1, with TRBD1 as a possible D gene (7 bases). The CDR3 length is 16 residues. In germline, CDR1 is SGHRS, CDR2 YFSETQ. V lost 3 bases, J lost 3 bases, and 17 bases lay in between. The CDR3 loop is CASSSQGGMVTDTQYF. In DNA form, the CDR3 reads TGCGCCAGCAGCTCTCAGGGGGGCATGGTGACAGATACGCAGTATTTT.

J is TRBJ1-2 and V is TRBV7-2, with 7 bases identical to TRBD1. The ends lost 5 bases at V and 4 bases at J; junction bases unmatched: 13. The germline CDR1 and CDR2 sequences are SGHTA and FQGNSA. The CDR3 consists of 16 residues. CDR3 DNA sequence: TGTGCCAGCAGCCCTGGGGGACAGTCACCGACCTATGGCTACACCTTC. Protein: CASSPGGQSPTYGYTF.

This chain joins TRBV4-1 and TRBJ2-7, with TRBD2 identical over 13 bases. Germline assignment: CDR1 MGHRA and CDR2 YSYEKL. V trimming: 3 bases; J trimming: 6 bases; junction bases outside the gene matches: 2. The CDR3 runs 14 residues. CDR3 region: CASSQRTSGSEQYF. For the CDR3, the DNA is TGCGCCAGCAGCCAGAGGACTAGCGGGAGCGAGCAGTACTTC.

The rearrangement uses TRBV9 and TRBJ1-3; D is uncertain. The CDR3 totals 14 residues. V lost 0 bases and J 0 bases, leaving 4 bases between the germline ends. Germline V gene sequence: CDR1 SGDLS, CDR2 YYNGEE. The CDR3 spells CASSVVDSGNTIYF. Here the CDR3 DNA reads TGTGCCAGCAGCGTAGTAGACTCTGGAAACACCATATATTTT.

The V and J genes are TRBV5-1 and TRBJ1-5, with 8 nucleotides matching TRBD1. After removal of 0 bases from V and 7 bases from J, the junction contained 3 bases not matched to a gene. Germline CDR1 is SGHRS and CDR2 is YFSETQ. This CDR3 is 14 amino acids long. In DNA, the CDR3 is TGCGCCAGCAGCTTGGGGACAGGGTTCCAGCCCCAGCATTTT. As protein: CASSLGTGFQPQHF.

This sequence joins TRBV18 and TRBJ2-2; no reliable D call. This CDR3 has 17 residues. CDR1 and CDR2 from the germline V gene are KGHSH and LQKENI. V was pared by 6 bases and J by 2 bases, with 19 bases between. The CDR3 nucleotides are TGTGCCAGCTCCCAAGCCGCGGCCGCTCCTAACACCGGGGAGCTGTTTTTT. Its protein is CASSQAAAAPNTGELFF.